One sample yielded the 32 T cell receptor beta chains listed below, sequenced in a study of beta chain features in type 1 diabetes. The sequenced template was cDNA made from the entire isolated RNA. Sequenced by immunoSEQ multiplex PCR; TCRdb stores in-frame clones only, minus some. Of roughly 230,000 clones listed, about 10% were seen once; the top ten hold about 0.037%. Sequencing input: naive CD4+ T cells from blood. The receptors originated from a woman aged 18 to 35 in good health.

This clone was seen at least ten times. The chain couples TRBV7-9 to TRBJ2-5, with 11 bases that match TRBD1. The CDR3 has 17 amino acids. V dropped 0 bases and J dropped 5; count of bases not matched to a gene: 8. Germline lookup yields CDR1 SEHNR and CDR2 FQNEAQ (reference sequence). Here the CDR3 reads CASSLASDRTGGETQYF. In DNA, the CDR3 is TGTGCCAGCAGCTTAGCTAGCGACCGGACAGGGGGCGAGACCCAGTACTTC.

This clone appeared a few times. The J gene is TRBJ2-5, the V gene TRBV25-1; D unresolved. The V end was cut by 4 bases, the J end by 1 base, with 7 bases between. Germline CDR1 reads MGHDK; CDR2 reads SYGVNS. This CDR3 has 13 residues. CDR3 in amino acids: CASSVRSQETQYF. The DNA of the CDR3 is TGTGCCAGCAGTGTACGGAGCCAAGAGACCCAGTACTTC.

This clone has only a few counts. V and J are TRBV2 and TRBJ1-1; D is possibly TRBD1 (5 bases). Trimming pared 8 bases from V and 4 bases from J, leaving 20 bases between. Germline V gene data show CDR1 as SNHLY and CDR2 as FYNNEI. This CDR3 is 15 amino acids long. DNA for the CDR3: TGTGCCAGCCGAGAAATAAAACAGGTGGTCACTGAAGCTTTCTTT. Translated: CASREIKQVVTEAFF.

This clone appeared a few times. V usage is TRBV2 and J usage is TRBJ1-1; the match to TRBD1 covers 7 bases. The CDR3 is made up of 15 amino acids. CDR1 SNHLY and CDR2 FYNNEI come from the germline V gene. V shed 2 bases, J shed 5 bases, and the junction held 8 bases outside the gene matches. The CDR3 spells CASSERSRGWTEAFF. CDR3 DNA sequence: TGTGCCAGCAGTGAAAGGAGCAGGGGGTGGACTGAAGCTTTCTTT. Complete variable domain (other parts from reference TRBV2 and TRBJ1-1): EPEVTQTPSHQVTQMGQEVILRCVPISNHLYFYWYRQILGQKVEFLVSFYNNEISEKSEIFDDQFSVERPDGSNFTLKIRSTKLEDSAMYFCASSERSRGWTEAFFGQGTRLTVV.

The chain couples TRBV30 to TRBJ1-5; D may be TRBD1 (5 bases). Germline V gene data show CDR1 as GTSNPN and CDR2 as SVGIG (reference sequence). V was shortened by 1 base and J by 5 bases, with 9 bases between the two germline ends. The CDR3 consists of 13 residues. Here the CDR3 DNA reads TGTGCCTGGAGTGCGGGGGAGGATCAGCCCCAGCATTTT. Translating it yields CAWSAGEDQPQHF.

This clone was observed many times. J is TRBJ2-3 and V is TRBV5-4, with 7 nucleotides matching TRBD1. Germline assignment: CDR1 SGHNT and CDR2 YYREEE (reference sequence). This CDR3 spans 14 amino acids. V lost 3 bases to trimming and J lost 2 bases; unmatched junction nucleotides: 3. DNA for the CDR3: TGTGCCAGCAGCTCGACAGGGATCACAGATACGCAGTATTTT. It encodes CASSSTGITDTQYF.

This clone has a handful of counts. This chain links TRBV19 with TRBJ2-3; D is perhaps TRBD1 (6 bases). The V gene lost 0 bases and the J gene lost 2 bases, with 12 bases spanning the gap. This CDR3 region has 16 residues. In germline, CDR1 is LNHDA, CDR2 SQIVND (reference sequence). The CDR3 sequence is CASSIDSTGLTDTQYF. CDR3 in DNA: TGTGCCAGTAGTATAGACTCGACAGGCCTCACAGATACGCAGTATTTT.

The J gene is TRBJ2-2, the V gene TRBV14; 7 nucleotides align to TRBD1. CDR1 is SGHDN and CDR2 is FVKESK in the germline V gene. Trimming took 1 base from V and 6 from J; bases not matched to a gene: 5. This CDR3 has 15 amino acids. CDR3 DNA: TGTGCCAGCAGCCAAGTTCCGACAGGGCCCGGGGAGCTGTTTTTT. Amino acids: CASSQVPTGPGELFF. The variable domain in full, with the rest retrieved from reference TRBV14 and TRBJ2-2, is EAGVTQFPSHSVIEKGQTVTLRCDPISGHDNLYWYRRVMGKEIKFLLHFVKESKQDESGMPNNRFLAERTGGTYSTLKVQPAELEDSGVYFCASSQVPTGPGELFFGEGSRLTVL.

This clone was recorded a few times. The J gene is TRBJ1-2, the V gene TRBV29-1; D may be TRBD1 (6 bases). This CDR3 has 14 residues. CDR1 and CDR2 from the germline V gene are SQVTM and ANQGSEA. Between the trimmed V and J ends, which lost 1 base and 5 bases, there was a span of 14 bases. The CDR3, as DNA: TGCAGCGTTGAAGTGGCAGGGGTTGGATATGGCTACACCTTC. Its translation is CSVEVAGVGYGYTF. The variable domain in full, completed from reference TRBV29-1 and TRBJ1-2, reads SAVISQKPSRDICQRGTSLTIQCQVDSQVTMMFWYRQQPGQSLTLIATANQGSEATYESGFVIDKFPISRPNLTFSTLTVSNMSPEDSSIYLCSVEVAGVGYGYTFGSGTRLTVV.

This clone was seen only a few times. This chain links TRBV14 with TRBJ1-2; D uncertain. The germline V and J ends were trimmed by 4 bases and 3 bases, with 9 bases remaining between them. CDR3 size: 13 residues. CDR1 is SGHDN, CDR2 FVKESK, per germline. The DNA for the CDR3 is TGTGCCAGCAGCCTTACACGGGACTATGGCTACACCTTC. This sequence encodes CASSLTRDYGYTF.

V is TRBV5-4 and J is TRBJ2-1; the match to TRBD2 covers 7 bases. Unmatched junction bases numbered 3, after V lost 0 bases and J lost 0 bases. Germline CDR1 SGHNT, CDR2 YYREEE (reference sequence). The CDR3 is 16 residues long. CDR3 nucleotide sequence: TGTGCCAGCAGCTTGGACGGGGGGAGCTCCTACAATGAGCAGTTCTTC. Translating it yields CASSLDGGSSYNEQFF.

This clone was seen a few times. The CDR3 DNA follows: TGTGCCAGCTCACCGGGGCTAGCGGGGGTTGAAGGCATTCAGTACTTC. It specifies CASSPGLAGVEGIQYF. The chain links TRBV18 to TRBJ2-4; 10 bases align to TRBD2. CDR1 is KGHSH, CDR2 LQKENI, per germline. The trim removed 3 bases at V and 9 bases at J, leaving 11 bases unmatched. There are 16 residues in the CDR3.

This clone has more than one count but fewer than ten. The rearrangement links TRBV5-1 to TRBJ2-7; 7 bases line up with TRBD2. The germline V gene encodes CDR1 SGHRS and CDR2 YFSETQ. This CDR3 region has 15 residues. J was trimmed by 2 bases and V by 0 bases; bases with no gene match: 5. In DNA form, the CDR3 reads TGCGCCAGCAGCTTGGTGCTAGCGGCACCCTACGAGCAGTACTTC. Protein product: CASSLVLAAPYEQYF.

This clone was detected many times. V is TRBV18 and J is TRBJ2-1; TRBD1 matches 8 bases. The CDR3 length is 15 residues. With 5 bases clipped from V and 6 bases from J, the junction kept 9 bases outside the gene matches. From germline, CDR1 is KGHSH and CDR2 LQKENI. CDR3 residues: CASSSRTGPTNEQFF. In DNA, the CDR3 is TGTGCCAGCTCATCTAGGACAGGGCCAACCAATGAGCAGTTCTTC.

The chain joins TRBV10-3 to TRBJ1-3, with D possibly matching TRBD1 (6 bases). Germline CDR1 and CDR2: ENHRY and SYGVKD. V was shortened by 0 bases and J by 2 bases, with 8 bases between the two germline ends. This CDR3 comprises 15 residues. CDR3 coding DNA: TGTGCCATCAGTGAGTCCGACAGGACTGGAAACACCATATATTTT. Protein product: CAISESDRTGNTIYF.

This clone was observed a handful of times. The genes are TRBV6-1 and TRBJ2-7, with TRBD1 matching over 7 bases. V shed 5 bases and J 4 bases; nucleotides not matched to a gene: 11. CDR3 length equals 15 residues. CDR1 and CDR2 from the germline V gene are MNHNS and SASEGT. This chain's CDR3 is CASSQVSHRGYEQYF. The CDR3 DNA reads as TGTGCCAGCAGTCAAGTGTCGCACAGGGGATACGAGCAGTACTTC.

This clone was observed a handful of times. The CDR3 DNA reads TGTGCCAGCAGTTATTCGGACTCTCAGCCCCAGCATTTT. This codes for CASSYSDSQPQHF. V is TRBV6-1 and J is TRBJ1-5; D gene unclear. The V gene lost 5 bases and the J gene lost 6 bases, with 11 bases spanning the gap. Germline V gene data show CDR1 as MNHNS and CDR2 as SASEGT. The CDR3 loop spans 13 amino acids.

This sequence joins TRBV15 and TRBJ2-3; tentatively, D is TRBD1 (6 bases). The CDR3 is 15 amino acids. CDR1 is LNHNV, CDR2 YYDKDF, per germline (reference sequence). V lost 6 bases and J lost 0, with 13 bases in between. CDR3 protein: CATSTTGTSTDTQYF. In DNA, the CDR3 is TGTGCCACCAGTACCACAGGGACAAGCACAGATACGCAGTATTTT.

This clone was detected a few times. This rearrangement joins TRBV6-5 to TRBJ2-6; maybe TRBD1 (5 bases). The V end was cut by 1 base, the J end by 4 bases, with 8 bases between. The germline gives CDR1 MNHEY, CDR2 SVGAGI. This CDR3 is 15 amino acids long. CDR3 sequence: CASSYLGAGANVLTF. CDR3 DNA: TGTGCCAGCAGTTACTTAGGGGCAGGGGCCAACGTCCTGACTTTC.

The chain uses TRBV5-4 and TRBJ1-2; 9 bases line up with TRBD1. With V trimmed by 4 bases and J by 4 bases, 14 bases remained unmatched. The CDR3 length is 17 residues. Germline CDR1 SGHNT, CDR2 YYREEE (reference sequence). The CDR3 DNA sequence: TGTGCCAGCAGCCCCGGACAGGGGAGGATGGGATCCTATGGCTACACCTTC. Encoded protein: CASSPGQGRMGSYGYTF. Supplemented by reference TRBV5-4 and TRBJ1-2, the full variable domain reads ETGVTQSPTHLIKTRGQQVTLRCSSQSGHNTVSWYQQALGQGPQFIFQYYREEENGRGNFPPRFSGLQFPNYSSELNVNALELDDSALYLCASSPGQGRMGSYGYTFGSGTRLTVV.

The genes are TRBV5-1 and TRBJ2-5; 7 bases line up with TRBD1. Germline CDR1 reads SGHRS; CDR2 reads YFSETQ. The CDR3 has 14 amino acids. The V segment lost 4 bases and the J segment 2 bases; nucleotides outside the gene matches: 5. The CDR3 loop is CASSGRQGQETQYF. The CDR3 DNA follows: TGCGCCAGCAGCGGCCGACAGGGTCAAGAGACCCAGTACTTC.

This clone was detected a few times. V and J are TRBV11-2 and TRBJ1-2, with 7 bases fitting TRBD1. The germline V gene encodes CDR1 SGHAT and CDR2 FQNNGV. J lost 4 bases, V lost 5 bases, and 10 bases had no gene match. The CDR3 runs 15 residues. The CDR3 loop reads CASSRGSQGLYGYTF. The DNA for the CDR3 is TGTGCCAGCAGCCGTGGGTCACAGGGGCTCTATGGCTACACCTTC.

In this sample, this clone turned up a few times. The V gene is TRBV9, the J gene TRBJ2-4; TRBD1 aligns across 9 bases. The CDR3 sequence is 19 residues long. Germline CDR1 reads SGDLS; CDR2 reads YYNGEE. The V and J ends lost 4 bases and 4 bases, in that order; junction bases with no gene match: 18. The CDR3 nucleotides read TGTGCCAGCAGCCCCACTAACTACAGGGGGCTAAGGGGAAAAAACATTCAGTACTTC. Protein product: CASSPTNYRGLRGKNIQYF.

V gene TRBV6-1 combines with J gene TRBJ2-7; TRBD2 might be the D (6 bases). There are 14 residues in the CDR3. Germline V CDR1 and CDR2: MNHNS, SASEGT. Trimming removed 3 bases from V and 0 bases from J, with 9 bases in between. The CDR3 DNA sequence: TGTGCCAGCAGTGAGGGGGGACGCTCCTACGAGCAGTACTTC. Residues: CASSEGGRSYEQYF.

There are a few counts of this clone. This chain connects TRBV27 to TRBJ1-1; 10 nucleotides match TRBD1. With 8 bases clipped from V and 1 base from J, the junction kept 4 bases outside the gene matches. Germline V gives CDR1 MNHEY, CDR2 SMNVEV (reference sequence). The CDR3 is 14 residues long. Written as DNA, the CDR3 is TGTGCCAGCCGGACAGGGGGGGGGAACACTGAAGCTTTCTTT. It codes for CASRTGGGNTEAFF.

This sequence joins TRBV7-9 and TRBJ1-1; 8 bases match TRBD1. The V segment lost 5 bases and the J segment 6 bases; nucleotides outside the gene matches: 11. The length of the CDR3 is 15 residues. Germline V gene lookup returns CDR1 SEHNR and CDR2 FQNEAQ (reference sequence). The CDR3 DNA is TGTGCCAGCAGCCTATCAGGACAGGGTAGACCTGAAGCTTTCTTT. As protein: CASSLSGQGRPEAFF.

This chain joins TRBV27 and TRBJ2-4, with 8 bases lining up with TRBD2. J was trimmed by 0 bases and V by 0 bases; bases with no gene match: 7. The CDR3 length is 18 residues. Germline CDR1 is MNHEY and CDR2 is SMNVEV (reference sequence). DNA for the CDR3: TGTGCCAGCAGTTTATCTAGCGGGGCACTGCTAGCCAAAAACATTCAGTACTTC. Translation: CASSLSSGALLAKNIQYF.

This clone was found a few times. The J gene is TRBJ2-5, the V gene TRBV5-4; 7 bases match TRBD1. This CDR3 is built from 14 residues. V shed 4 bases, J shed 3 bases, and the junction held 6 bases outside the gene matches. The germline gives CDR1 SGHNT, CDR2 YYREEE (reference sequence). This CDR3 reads CASSLTGSKETQYF. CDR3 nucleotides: TGTGCCAGCAGCCTGACAGGGTCCAAAGAGACCCAGTACTTC.

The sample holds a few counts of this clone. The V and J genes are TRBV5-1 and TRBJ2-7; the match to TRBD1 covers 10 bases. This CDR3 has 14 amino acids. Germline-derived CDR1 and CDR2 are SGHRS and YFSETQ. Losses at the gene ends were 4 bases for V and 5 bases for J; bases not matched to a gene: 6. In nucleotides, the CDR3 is TGCGCCAGCAGCCGGGGACAGGGGAGGGACGAGCAGTACTTC. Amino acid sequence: CASSRGQGRDEQYF.

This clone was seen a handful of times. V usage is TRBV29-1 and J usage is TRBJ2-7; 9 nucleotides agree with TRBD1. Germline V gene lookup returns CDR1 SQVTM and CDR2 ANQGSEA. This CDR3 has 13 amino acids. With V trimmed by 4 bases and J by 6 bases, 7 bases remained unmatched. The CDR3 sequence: CSVGGPDRGEQYF. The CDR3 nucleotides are TGCAGCGTTGGAGGGCCGGACAGGGGCGAGCAGTACTTC.

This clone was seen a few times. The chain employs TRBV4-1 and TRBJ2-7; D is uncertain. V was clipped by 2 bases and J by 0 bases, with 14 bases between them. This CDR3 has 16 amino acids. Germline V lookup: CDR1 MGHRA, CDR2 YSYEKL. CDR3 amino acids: CASSQRLQVNSYEQYF. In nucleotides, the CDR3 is TGCGCCAGCAGCCAACGGCTCCAGGTGAACTCCTACGAGCAGTACTTC.

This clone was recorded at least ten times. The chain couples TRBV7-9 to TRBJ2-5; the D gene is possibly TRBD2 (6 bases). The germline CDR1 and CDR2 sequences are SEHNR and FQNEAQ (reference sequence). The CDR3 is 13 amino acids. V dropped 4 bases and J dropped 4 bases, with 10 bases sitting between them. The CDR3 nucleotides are TGTGCCAGCAGCTCGGGACTCCCAGAGACCCAGTACTTC. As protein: CASSSGLPETQYF.